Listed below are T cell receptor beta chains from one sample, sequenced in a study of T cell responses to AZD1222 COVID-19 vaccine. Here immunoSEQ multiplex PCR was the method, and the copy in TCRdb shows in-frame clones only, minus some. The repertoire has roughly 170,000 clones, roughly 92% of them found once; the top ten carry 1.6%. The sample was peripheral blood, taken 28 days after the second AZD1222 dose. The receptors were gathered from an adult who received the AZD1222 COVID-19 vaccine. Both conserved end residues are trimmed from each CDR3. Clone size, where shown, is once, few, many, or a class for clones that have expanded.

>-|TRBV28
ASISGNTGELF
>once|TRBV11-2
ASSSGTTGNTIY
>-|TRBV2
ASSETQKNTIY
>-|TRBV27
ASSINHPGTGAEAF
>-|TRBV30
AWSADPLQGRAF
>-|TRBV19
ASSMGEQRSEQF
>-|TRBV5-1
ASSPDRGWDEKLF
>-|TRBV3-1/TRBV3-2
ASSTPNEKLF
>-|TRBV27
ASSSHLTNQPQH
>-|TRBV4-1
ASSLLPGRPEGTIY
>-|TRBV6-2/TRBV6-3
ASSHRGGLGDEQY
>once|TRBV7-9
ASSQEDSSTDTQY
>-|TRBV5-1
ASSWGTGSSVAF
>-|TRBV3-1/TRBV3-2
ASRTGDTEAF
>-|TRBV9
ASSVALRYGYT
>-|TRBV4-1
ASSQVLPGDGYT
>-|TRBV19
ASSPNTGLGQY
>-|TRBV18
ASSPPQGVGTEAF
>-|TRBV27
ASSAPWDTEAF
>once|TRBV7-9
ASSRTGTGYNEQF
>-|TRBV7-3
ASSPSPTGELF
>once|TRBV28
ASSWTGTGITEAF
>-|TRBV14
ASSRHVWAGNQPQH
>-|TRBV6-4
ASSEGGGIGSGELF
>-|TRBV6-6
ASKTRRGSGNTIY
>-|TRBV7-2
ASSAKLAGGSNEQF
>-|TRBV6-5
ASSYSGGAYNEQF
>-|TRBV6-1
ASSDFHTSRDSPLH
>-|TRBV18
ASSPPSGWWGYT
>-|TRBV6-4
ASSELAGGNEQF
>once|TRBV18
ASSPGRNTEAF
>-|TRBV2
ASSVGETSNEF
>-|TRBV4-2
ASSPLFGTGGYNEQF
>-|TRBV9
ASSAPPVDTQY
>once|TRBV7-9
ASRGTGGKYYEQY
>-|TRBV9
ASSVVEGTANTEAF
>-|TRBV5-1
ASSLEVSQGDGYT
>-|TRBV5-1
ASSMIGGAYEQY
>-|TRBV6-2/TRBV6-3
ASSGQQGYSNQPQH
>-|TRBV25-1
ASSEDRAGTGELF
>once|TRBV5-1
ASSFQPTSGGYEQY
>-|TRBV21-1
ASSKMSLGGCRGYYNEQF
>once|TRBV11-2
ASSILGGGFSGANVLT